This T cell receptor beta chain is drawn from a study of T cell repertoires in cytomegalovirus infection. Turning to the study itself: Indicated by public TCR beta signatures were CMV infection and matching HLA type.

TCRdb reprocessed the reads via MiXCR and lists one record per CDR3 protein. The table has approximately 76,000 distinct CDR3 sequences, 3.7% seen once. V was pared by 1 base and J by 1 base, with 7 bases between. The CDR3 contains 14 residues. CDR1 SGHVS and CDR2 FQNEAQ come from the germline V gene. This clonotype was seen ten or more times. The target antigen is unknown. General study points: Identification of carriers of CMV plus the relevant HLA was achieved through cumulative public TCR beta family frequency. The response measured ex vivo was dominated by TCR beta clonotypes (HLA-C-restricted and CMV-specific).

Sequences were obtained from PBMCs. The TCR originated in a human donor in good health (CMV status not recorded). Some clones in this sample may be carry-over from other donors' samples. The J gene is TRBJ1-1, the V gene TRBV7-8; D ambiguous. The CDR3 bases are TGTGCCAGCAGCTTAGTATCCGGGAACACTGAAGCTTTCTTT. Its protein is CASSLVSGNTEAFF.